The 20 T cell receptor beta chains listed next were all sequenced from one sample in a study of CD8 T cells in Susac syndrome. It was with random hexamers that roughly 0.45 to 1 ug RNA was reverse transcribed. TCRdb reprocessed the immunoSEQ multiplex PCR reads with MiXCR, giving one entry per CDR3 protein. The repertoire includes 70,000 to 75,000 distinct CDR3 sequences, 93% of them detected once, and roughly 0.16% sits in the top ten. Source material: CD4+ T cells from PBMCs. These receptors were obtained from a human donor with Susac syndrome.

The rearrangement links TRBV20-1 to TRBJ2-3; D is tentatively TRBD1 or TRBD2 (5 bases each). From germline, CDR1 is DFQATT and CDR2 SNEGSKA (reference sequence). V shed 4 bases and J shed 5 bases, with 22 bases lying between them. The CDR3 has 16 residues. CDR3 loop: CSAIASRASSGDTQYF. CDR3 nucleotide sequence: TGCAGTGCTATAGCGTCCAGGGCTTCTTCGGGAGATACGCAGTATTTT.

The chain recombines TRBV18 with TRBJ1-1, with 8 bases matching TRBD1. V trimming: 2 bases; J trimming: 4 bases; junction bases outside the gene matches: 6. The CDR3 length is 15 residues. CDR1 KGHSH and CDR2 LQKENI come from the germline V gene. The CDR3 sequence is CASSPARQGSTEAFF. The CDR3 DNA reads TGTGCCAGCTCACCAGCTCGACAGGGGTCCACTGAAGCTTTCTTT.

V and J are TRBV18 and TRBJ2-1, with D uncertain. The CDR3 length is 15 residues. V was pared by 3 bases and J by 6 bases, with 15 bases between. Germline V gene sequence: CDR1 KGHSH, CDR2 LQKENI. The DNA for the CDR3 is TGTGCCAGCTCACCCACGCTACGGGCAATCAATGAGCAGTTCTTC. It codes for CASSPTLRAINEQFF.

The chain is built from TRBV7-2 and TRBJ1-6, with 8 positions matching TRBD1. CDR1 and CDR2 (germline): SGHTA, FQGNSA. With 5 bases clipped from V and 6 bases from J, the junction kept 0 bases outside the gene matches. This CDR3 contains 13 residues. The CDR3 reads CASSGQGNSPLHF. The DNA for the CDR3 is TGTGCCAGCAGCGGACAGGGTAATTCACCCCTCCACTTT.

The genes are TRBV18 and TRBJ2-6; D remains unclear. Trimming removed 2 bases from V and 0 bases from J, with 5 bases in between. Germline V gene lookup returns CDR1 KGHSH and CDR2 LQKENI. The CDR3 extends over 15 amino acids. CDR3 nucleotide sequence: TGTGCCAGCTCACCAGGGTCCTCTGGGGCCAACGTCCTGACTTTC. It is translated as CASSPGSSGANVLTF.

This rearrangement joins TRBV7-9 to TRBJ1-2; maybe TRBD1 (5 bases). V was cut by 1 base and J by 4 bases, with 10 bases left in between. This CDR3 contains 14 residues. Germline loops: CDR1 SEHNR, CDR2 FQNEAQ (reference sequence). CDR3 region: CASSLEQASYGYTF. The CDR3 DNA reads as TGTGCCAGCAGCTTAGAACAGGCCTCCTATGGCTACACCTTC.

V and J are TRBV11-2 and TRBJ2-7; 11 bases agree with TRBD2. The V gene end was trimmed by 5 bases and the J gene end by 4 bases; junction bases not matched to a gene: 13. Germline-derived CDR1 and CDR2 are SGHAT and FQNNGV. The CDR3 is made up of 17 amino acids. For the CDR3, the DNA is TGTGCCAGCAGCCTACACGCTAGCGGGGGGTTAGTTTACGAGCAGTACTTC. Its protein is CASSLHASGGLVYEQYF.

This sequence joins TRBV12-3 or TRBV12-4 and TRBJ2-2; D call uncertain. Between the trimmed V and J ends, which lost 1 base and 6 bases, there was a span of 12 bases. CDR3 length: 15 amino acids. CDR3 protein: CASSLEPWVSGELFF. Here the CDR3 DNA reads TGTGCCAGCAGTTTAGAGCCGTGGGTTTCCGGGGAGCTGTTTTTT.

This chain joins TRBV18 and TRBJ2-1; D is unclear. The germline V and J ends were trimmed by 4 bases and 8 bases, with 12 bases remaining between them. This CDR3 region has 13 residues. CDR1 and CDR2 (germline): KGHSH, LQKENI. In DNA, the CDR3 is TGTGCCAGCTCACGGAATGTGGACGATGAGCAGTTCTTC. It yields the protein CASSRNVDDEQFF.

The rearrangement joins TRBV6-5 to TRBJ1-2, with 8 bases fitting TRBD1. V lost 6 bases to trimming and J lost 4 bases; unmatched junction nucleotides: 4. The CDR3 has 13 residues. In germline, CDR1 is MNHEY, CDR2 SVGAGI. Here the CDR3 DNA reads TGTGCCAGCAGCTACAGGGGGGGCTATGGCTACACCTTC. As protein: CASSYRGGYGYTF.

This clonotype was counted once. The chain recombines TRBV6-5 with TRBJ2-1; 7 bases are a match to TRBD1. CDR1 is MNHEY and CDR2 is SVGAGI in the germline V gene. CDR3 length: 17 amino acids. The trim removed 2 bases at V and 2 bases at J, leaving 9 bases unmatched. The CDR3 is CASSYERTGSTYNEQFF. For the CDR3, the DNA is TGTGCCAGCAGTTACGAACGGACAGGTTCTACCTACAATGAGCAGTTCTTC.

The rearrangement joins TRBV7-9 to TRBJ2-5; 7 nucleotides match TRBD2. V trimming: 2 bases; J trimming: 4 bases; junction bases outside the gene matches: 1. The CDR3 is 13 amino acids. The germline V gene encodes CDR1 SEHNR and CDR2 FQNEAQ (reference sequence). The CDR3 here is CASSLLAGETQYF. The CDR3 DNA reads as TGTGCCAGCAGCTTATTAGCGGGAGAGACCCAGTACTTC.

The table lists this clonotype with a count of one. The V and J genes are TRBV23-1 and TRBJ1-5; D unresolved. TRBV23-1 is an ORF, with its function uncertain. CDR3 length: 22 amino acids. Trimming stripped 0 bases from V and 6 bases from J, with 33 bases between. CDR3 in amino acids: CASSQSCLGSDFRTSFAQPQHF. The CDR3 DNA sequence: TGCGCCAGCAGTCAATCTTGTCTCGGGAGTGATTTCCGTACTTCTTTCGCTCAGCCCCAGCATTTT.

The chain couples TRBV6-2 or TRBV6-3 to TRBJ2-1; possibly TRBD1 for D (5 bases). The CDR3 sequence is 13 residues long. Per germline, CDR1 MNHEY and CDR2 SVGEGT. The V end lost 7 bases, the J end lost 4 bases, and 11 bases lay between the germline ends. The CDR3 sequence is CASISGAYNEQFF. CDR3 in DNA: TGTGCCAGCATCAGTGGGGCTTACAATGAGCAGTTCTTC.

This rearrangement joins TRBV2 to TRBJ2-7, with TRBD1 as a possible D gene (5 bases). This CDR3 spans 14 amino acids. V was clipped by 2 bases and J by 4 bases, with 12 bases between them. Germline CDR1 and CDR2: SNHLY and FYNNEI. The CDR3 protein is CASSERLTEYEQYF. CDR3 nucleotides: TGTGCCAGCAGTGAACGTCTGACAGAATACGAGCAGTACTTC.

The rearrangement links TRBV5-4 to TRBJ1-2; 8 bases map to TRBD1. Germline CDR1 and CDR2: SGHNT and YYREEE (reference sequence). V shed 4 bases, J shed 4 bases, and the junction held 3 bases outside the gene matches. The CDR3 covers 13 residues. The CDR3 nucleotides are TGTGCCAGCAGCGAAGGACAGGGCTATGGCTACACCTTC. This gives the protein CASSEGQGYGYTF.

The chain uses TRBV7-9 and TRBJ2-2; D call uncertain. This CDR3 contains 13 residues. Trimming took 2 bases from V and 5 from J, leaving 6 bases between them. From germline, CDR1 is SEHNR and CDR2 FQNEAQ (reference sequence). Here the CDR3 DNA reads TGTGCCAGCAGCTTATGGCAGACCGGGGAGCTGTTTTTT. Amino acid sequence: CASSLWQTGELFF.

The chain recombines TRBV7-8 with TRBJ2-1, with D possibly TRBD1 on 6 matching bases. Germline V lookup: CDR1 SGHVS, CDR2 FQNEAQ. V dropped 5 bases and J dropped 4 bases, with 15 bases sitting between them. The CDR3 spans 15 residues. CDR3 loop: CASSRPGRGYNEQFF. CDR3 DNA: TGTGCCAGCAGCCGCCCCGGCAGGGGATACAATGAGCAGTTCTTC.

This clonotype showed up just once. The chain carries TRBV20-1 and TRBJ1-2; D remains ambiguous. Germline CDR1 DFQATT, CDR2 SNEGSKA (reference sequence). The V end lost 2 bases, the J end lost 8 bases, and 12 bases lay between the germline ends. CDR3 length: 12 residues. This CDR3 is CSARRGADGYTF. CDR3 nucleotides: TGCAGTGCTAGACGGGGAGCCGACGGCTACACCTTC.

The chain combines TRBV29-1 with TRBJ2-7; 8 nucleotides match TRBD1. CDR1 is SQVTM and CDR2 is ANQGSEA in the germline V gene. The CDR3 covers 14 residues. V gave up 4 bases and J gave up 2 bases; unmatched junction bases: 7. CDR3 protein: CSVAADREAYEQYF. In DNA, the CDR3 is TGCAGCGTTGCCGCGGACAGGGAAGCCTACGAGCAGTACTTC.